The clone carrying this T cell receptor (beta chain) was counted at least ten times. Its specificity is unknown. These data are taken from a study of response to subunit inactivated influenza vaccine. Study results and caveats: A suggestion made by the authors is that each seasonal influenza vaccination recruits few new T cells.

V was trimmed by 7 bases and J by 7 bases, leaving 10 bases between them. From germline, CDR1 is WSHSY and CDR2 SAAADI. CDR3 length: 11 amino acids. From the RT-PCR reads, TCRdb called clonotypes with MiXCR, one entry per CDR3 protein. This sample has fewer than 700,000 distinct CDR3 sequences; approximately 13% occur once, and the top ten carry under 15%. The source is a man in his forties or fifties who received an inactivated influenza vaccine. The source material was PBMCs from blood, sampled more than 35 days after vaccination. This chain uses TRBV10-2 with TRBJ1-2; weak D call: TRBD1 (5 bases). The CDR3 DNA follows: TGCGCCAGCACCGAAGGGGTTGGCTACACCTTC. This gives the protein CASTEGVGYTF.